This T cell receptor beta chain comes out of a study of blood T cell repertoires in COVID-19. Clones were read by immunoSEQ multiplex PCR, and TCRdb kept only the in-frame ones, dropping some. Among 200,000 to 300,000 clones listed, approximately 83% were seen once. Participant reports of clinical history set cohort assignment. Germline CDR1 is MGHRA and CDR2 is YSYEKL. The V segment lost 3 bases and the J segment 7 bases; nucleotides outside the gene matches: 14. The CDR3 runs to 17 residues. V is TRBV4-1 and J is TRBJ1-2; 10 bases are shared with TRBD1. What was sequenced was PBMCs or T cells enriched from blood (not recorded which). The clonotype was recovered from a woman between 35 and 50 years old with acute COVID-19. This CDR3 reads CASSHLLRDRGFSGYTF. As DNA, the CDR3 is TGCGCCAGCAGCCACCTGCTCCGGGACAGGGGCTTTTCTGGCTACACCTTC.